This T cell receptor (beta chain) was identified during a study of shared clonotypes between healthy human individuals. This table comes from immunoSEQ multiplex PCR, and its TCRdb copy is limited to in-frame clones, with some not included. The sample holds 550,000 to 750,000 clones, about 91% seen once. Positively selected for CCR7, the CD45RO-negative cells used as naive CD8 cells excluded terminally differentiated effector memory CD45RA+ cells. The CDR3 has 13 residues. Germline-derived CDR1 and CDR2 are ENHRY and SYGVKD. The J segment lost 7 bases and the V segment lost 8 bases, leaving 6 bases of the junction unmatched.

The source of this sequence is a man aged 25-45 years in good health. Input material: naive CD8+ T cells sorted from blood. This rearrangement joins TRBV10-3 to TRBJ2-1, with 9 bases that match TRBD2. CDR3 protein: CAIDSGSVNEQFF. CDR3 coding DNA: TGTGCCATCGATAGCGGGAGCGTAAATGAGCAGTTCTTC.